The 10 T cell receptor beta chains below all came from one sample that was sequenced in a study of blood T cell repertoires in COVID-19. Libraries were prepared by immunoSEQ multiplex PCR; TCRdb keeps only in-frame clonotypes and omits some of them. The top ten hold roughly 4.7% of the sample, which has approximately 110,000 clones, around 80% seen once. The sequencing sample was made of peripheral blood. All receptors come from a human donor in a cohort sampled during active or convalescent COVID-19.

The chain combines TRBV12-5 with TRBJ1-1; 7 bases are shared with TRBD1. Looked up from germline, CDR1 is LGHNT and CDR2 is FRNRAP. The CDR3 totals 13 residues. With 6 bases clipped from V and 1 base from J, the junction kept 2 bases outside the gene matches. The CDR3 is CASGQGGNTEAFF. The CDR3 DNA follows: TGTGCTAGTGGGCAGGGGGGGAACACTGAAGCTTTCTTT.

The chain employs TRBV27 and TRBJ1-4, with D unresolved. V was cut by 11 bases and J by 8 bases, with 12 bases left in between. The CDR3 loop spans 11 amino acids. Per germline, CDR1 MNHEY and CDR2 SMNVEV (reference sequence). CDR3 DNA: TGTGCCCCAACGCGGGTGGAAAAACTGTTTTTT. It codes for CAPTRVEKLFF.

The chain links TRBV29-1 to TRBJ2-1; 7 bases match TRBD1. This CDR3 comprises 13 residues. CDR1 is SQVTM, CDR2 ANQGSEA, per germline. The V and J ends lost 4 bases and 4 bases, in that order; junction bases with no gene match: 4. The CDR3 DNA reads as TGCAGCGTTGTGGGGACAGAGTACAATGAGCAGTTCTTC. Protein: CSVVGTEYNEQFF.

Only one count was recorded for this clone. The chain has TRBV3-1 (or the pseudogene TRBV3-2) and TRBJ1-6; TRBD1 agrees at 10 bases. V was clipped by 0 bases and J by 10 bases; unmatched bases: 9. The germline CDR1 and CDR2 sequences are LGHDT and YNNKEL (reference sequence). CDR3 size: 17 residues. CDR3 residues: CASSQDTRQGARSPLHF. The CDR3 region has the DNA TGTGCCAGCAGCCAAGATACGCGACAGGGGGCTAGATCACCCCTCCACTTT.

This clone was detected only once. The gene calls are TRBV7-9 and TRBJ1-1; TRBD1 might be the D (5 bases). CDR3 size: 16 residues. V lost 7 bases and J 1 base, leaving 19 bases between the germline ends. Germline assignment: CDR1 SEHNR and CDR2 FQNEAQ (reference sequence). The CDR3 DNA follows: TGTGCCAGCACTCCCGTGGGGGGGACTGGGAACACTGAAGCTTTCTTT. Translated: CASTPVGGTGNTEAFF. The entire variable domain, with the rest obtained from reference TRBV7-9 and TRBJ1-1, is as follows: DTGVSQNPRHKITKRGQNVTFRCDPISEHNRLYWYRQTLGQGPEFLTYFQNEAQLEKSRLLSDRFSAERPKGSFSTLEIQRTEQGDSAMYLCASTPVGGTGNTEAFFGQGTRLTVV.

The V and J genes are TRBV5-1 and TRBJ1-2; D uncertain. This CDR3 has 14 residues. Germline CDR1 SGHRS, CDR2 YFSETQ. Trimming took 3 bases from V and 8 from J, leaving 17 bases between them. The CDR3 DNA reads TGCGCCAGCAGCTGGAGGACGCGGAACGAGGGCTACACCTTC. Amino acid sequence: CASSWRTRNEGYTF.

This clone appeared once. The rearrangement uses TRBV6-5 and TRBJ2-5; D remains unclear. The V gene lost 0 bases and the J gene lost 2 bases, with 7 bases spanning the gap. From germline, CDR1 is MNHEY and CDR2 SVGAGI. This CDR3 is built from 14 residues. The DNA of the CDR3 is TGTGCCAGCAGTTACTCCGTCAGGCAAGAGACCCAGTACTTC. It encodes CASSYSVRQETQYF.

The genes are TRBV18 and TRBJ2-5, with TRBD2 identical over 8 bases. Per the germline V gene, CDR1 is KGHSH and CDR2 is LQKENI. The CDR3 contains 17 residues. Losses at the gene ends were 6 bases for V and 1 base for J; bases not matched to a gene: 13. The CDR3 bases are TGTGCCAGCTCCCCCCGGGGGGGCCTCGTTGTCCAAGAGACCCAGTACTTC. Its protein is CASSPRGGLVVQETQYF.

V usage is TRBV5-6 and J usage is TRBJ2-5, with 7 bases aligning to TRBD1. CDR3 size: 14 residues. Germline-derived CDR1 and CDR2 are SGHDT and YYEEEE. V lost 5 bases and J lost 2; bases outside the gene matches: 6. The CDR3, as DNA: TGTGCCAGCAGTGAGGGCAGGGGGCAAGAGACCCAGTACTTC. This translates into CASSEGRGQETQYF.

The rearrangement joins TRBV9 to TRBJ2-7; tentative D call: TRBD2 (5 bases). The CDR3 runs 15 residues. From germline, CDR1 is SGDLS and CDR2 YYNGEE. Deletions cut 0 bases from V and 1 base from J, with 11 bases between. The DNA of the CDR3 is TGTGCCAGCAGCGTAGAGGGAGCGCGGTCCTACGAGCAGTACTTC. Translation: CASSVEGARSYEQYF.